Sequencing of this TCR beta chain was carried out in a study of OX40 agonist ivuxolimab in advanced cancers. In terms of the full investigation: The costimulatory receptor OX40 (CD134) was targeted by ivuxolimab, a fully human IgG2 agonistic monoclonal antibody. Three dose-escalation patients achieved partial responses, one with hepatocellular carcinoma and two with cutaneous melanoma. In the dose-escalation cohort, around four fifths of patients were male, and the mean age was 60 years with a range of roughly 23 to 79. The paper reports the monotherapy dose-escalation portion (N = 52 patients) of the phase I ivuxolimab trial. Intravenous ivuxolimab was administered to patients every 2 weeks at six dose levels: 0.01, 0.1, 0.3, 1.5, 3 and 10 mg/kg. Peripheral TCRbeta sequencing was intended to test whether TCR sequence diversity was altered and clonal T-cell expansion was caused by ivuxolimab. Patients were allowed to have had prior anti-PD-1, anti-PD-L1 or anti-CTLA-4 therapy, and approximately 43% of the dose-escalation patients had previously received checkpoint inhibitors. Of the 50 or so patients in dose escalation, 19 had hepatocellular carcinoma, approximately 15 had melanoma, 9 had renal cell carcinoma and 9 had head and neck cancer. What the study reported, not specific to this receptor: After ivuxolimab, expanded clones were on average more numerous among CD8+ T cells than among CD4+ T cells. At doses of 0.1 to 3.0 mg/kg, clonal expansion of both CD4+ and CD8+ blood T cells was observed from baseline to week 6. Which antigens the clonally expanded peripheral T cells were specific for was not determined. Low levels of normalized T-cell clonal expansion were also seen in some patients who did not respond. In the 0.1-3.0 mg/kg groups, partial responders had among the lowest normalized peripheral clonal expansion, particularly in CD8+ T cells.

The trial excluded patients who had a history of autoimmune disease or who were on systemic immunosuppression. In every dose cohort, peripheral blood was drawn for TCR sequencing at baseline, cycle 4 day 1, and cycle 7 day 1. Samples were obtained from an open-label, multicenter, first-in-human phase I dose-escalation trial of ivuxolimab. The trial enrolled adults with locally advanced or metastatic head and neck squamous cell, hepatocellular, melanoma or renal cell carcinoma. Before TCR sequencing, CD4+ T cells and CD8+ T cells from peripheral blood were sorted into separate populations. The germline V gene yields SGHAT for CDR1 and FQNNGV for CDR2. Trimming leaves V shorter by 2 bases and J shorter by 5 bases, with the junction holding 4 bases beyond the gene matches. The CDR3 spans 15 residues, from the cysteine through the phenylalanine. Kept here is only the CDR3 DNA, which spans 45 bases and is read in frame from base 1.

Turning to this clone: Its cognate antigen has yet to be identified. Per-base qualities were not stored, and no clone one base away is much larger.

Genomic DNA was extracted from sorted cells for sequencing of the TCRbeta CDR3 region. The immunoSEQ Assay was used for sequencing of TCRbeta CDR3 regions. TCRdb carries this immuneACCESS record with in-frame sequences only. Its versions omit some clonotypes, under half of them owing to an unresolved V gene in the studies checked, with the rest unexplained. Within this sample are approximately 76,000 clones, with 70% to 90% of them counted one time only. Less than 6% of the sample is taken by the ten largest. The receptor comes from an adult with an advanced solid tumor such as melanoma, head and neck, liver or kidney cancer. The chain employs TRBV11-2 and TRBJ2-1; 9 nucleotides in the junction match TRBD2. This material consisted of CD4+ or CD8+ T cells sorted from blood, taken in a trial of the OX40 agonist ivuxolimab. The nucleotide sequence reads as follows: TGTGCCAGCAGCTTAATTAGCGGGGGAAACAATGAGCAGTTCTTC. It is translated as CASSLISGGNNEQFF.